This T cell receptor beta chain emerged from a study of blood T cell repertoires in COVID-19. Looking at the study overall: COVID-19 samples from acute and convalescent phases originated in the United States, Italy and Spain. Sources were T cells, B-cell-depleted T cells, or PBMCs; the material itself was cDNA or gDNA.

Residents of 24 US areas, aged about 18 to 89 years, made up the participants. V was clipped by 3 bases and J by 3 bases; unmatched bases: 14. The germline V gene has CDR1 LGHNA and CDR2 YNFKEQ. The length of the CDR3 is 18 residues. TCRdb's table, derived via immunoSEQ multiplex PCR, lists solely in-frame clones and lacks some. The sample has about 270,000 clones; 88% are singletons. The receptor comes from a woman between 50 and 59 years old who had recovered from COVID-19. Sequenced material: PBMCs or T cells enriched from blood (not recorded which). The gene calls are TRBV4-2 and TRBJ1-3; TRBD1 agrees at 7 bases. CDR3 DNA: TGTGCCAGCAGCCACAAGTATTCGACAGGGCCGGATGGAAACACCATATATTTT. This gives the protein CASSHKYSTGPDGNTIYF.